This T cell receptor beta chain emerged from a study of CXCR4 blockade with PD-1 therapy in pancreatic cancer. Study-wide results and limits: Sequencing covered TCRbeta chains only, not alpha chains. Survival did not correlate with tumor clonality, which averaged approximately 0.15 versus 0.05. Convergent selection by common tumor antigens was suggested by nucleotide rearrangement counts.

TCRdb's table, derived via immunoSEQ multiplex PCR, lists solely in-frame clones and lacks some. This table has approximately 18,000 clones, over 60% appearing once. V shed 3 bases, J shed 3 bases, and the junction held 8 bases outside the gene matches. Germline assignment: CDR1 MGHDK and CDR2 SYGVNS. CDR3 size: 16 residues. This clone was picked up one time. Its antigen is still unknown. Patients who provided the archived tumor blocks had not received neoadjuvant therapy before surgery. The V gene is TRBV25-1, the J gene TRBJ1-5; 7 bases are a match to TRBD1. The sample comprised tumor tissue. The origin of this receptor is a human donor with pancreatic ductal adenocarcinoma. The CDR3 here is CASSDSGTVNNQPQHF. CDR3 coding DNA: TGTGCCAGCAGTGACTCCGGGACAGTCAACAATCAGCCCCAGCATTTT.